This TCR beta chain is drawn from a study of blood T cell repertoires in COVID-19. Study-wide background: Both acute and convalescent COVID-19 samples were obtained from the United States, Italy and Spain. T cells, B-cell-depleted T cells, or PBMCs supplied cDNA or gDNA.

Authors' analysis steps: Nucleated cell counts were estimated from reference gene primer amplification. Data came from immunoSEQ multiplex PCR; TCRdb stores just in-frame clones and leaves some out. V, J and clone size reflect that table, while D and trimming were determined from the DNA. This table holds more than 95,000 clones, approximately 76% found once. V was clipped by 4 bases and J by 2 bases, with 10 bases between them. The germline gives CDR1 SQVTM, CDR2 ANQGSEA. This CDR3 comprises 13 residues. The clonotype comes from a woman in her 70s with acute or convalescent COVID-19. The chain has TRBV29-1 and TRBJ2-3, with TRBD1 as a possible D gene (6 bases). The specimen was peripheral blood. CDR3 loop: CSVARGLTDTQYF. As DNA, the CDR3 is TGCAGCGTTGCCAGGGGTCTCACAGATACGCAGTATTTT.